This T cell receptor beta chain was captured in a study of cytomegalovirus exposure and HLA in healthy donors. Concerning this clone itself: Its antigen is still unknown.

Points from the study as a whole: Reports credit the classifier with highly specific, highly sensitive diagnosis of cytomegalovirus status. In all likelihood, a cluster of highly shared sequence variants was a sequencing artifact.

60 Vbeta and 13 Jbeta primers were used in PCR. Measured with immunoSEQ multiplex PCR; TCRdb has only the in-frame clones, and not every one. Counted here are about 140,000 clones, 88% occurring once; the ten biggest clones make up roughly 0.53%. This CDR3 contains 13 residues. The V and J ends lost 3 bases and 7 bases respectively, with 10 bases between them. Germline V gene sequence: CDR1 SGHRS, CDR2 YFSETQ. The sequencing input was PBMCs. The chain links TRBV5-1 to TRBJ1-4; D gene uncertain. This TCR derives from a middle-aged woman in good health and CMV-seronegative. For the CDR3, the DNA is TGCGCCAGCAGCTATGGCCCAGGTGAAAAACTGTTTTTT. Its translation: CASSYGPGEKLFF.